The next 16 T cell receptor beta chains were all read from a single sample in a study of neurological immune-mediated disorders. Via MiXCR, TCRdb re-called the 5' RACE reads, giving one row per CDR3 protein. Altogether tens of thousands of distinct CDR3 sequences are present, approximately 15% being singletons, with the ten largest covering about an eighth. Time point specified: longitudinal time-point 3. Sequenced sample: PBMCs. These receptor sequences come from a man aged 30 to 39 in good health.

There are many counts of this clonotype. The chain joins TRBV12-3 or TRBV12-4 to TRBJ2-1; unclear D gene. The CDR3 totals 13 residues. The V end lost 9 bases, the J end lost 0 bases, and 9 bases lay between the germline ends. CDR3 residues: CASCFGSYNEQFF. The CDR3 DNA follows: TGTGCCAGTTGTTTTGGCTCCTACAATGAGCAGTTCTTC.

This clonotype was recorded many times. This chain connects TRBV29-1 to TRBJ1-4, with D possibly being TRBD1 (5 bases). The CDR3 runs to 12 residues. V shed 5 bases and J shed 4 bases, with 8 bases lying between them. Germline-derived CDR1 and CDR2 are SQVTM and ANQGSEA. The CDR3 sequence is CSVTQGNEKLFF. The CDR3 DNA follows: TGCAGCGTTACCCAGGGTAATGAAAAACTGTTTTTT.

This clonotype occurred many times. The chain recombines TRBV24-1 with TRBJ2-3; D gene uncertain. This CDR3 is 16 amino acids long. Germline V lookup: CDR1 KGHDR, CDR2 SFDVKD. V was clipped by 1 base and J by 0 bases, with 10 bases between them. This chain's CDR3 is CATSDFVLGSTDTQYF. The CDR3 DNA reads TGTGCCACCAGTGATTTTGTTTTGGGAAGCACAGATACGCAGTATTTT.

This clonotype was observed many times. The genes are TRBV12-3 or TRBV12-4 and TRBJ1-2; tentatively, D is TRBD1 (5 bases). Trimming removed 3 bases from V and 7 bases from J, with 9 bases in between. The CDR3 consists of 12 residues. CDR3 nucleotides: TGTGCCAGCAGTTTGGGGGGGGGTGGCTACACCTTC. It is translated as CASSLGGGGYTF.

This sequence joins TRBV27 and TRBJ1-5, with 10 nucleotides matching TRBD1. V lost 5 bases and J lost 0; bases outside the gene matches: 13. The CDR3 contains 19 residues. The germline CDR1 and CDR2 sequences are MNHEY and SMNVEV (reference sequence). Here the CDR3 reads CASSTLRDRGVYSNQPQHF. The CDR3 nucleotides read TGTGCCAGCAGTACCCTCCGGGACAGGGGCGTTTATAGCAATCAGCCCCAGCATTTT.

Note on this clonotype: The junction and the germline gene differ at one end; a read error may be behind it. The chain employs TRBV20-1 and TRBJ1-1; 7 nucleotides align to TRBD1. Germline CDR1 DFQATT, CDR2 SNEGSKA (reference sequence). CDR3 length: 13 residues. The CDR3 sequence: CSARDRPSTEAFF. CDR3 bases: TGCAGTGCTAGGGACAGGCCGAGCACTGAAGCCTTCTTT.

This clonotype was picked up many times. This sequence joins TRBV28 and TRBJ2-7; 8 bases fit TRBD1. Per the germline V gene, CDR1 is MDHEN and CDR2 is SYDVKM. The CDR3 totals 14 residues. With 6 bases clipped from V and 7 bases from J, the junction kept 11 bases outside the gene matches. CDR3: CASREGQATGEQYF. CDR3 DNA: TGTGCCAGCAGGGAGGGACAGGCGACAGGAGAGCAGTACTTC.

This clonotype has a count of ten or more. The chain is built from TRBV3-1 and TRBJ2-3, with 11 bases fitting TRBD2. V was pared by 5 bases and J by 5 bases, with 15 bases of the junction left unmatched. The CDR3 contains 18 residues. Germline V gene lookup returns CDR1 LGHDT and CDR2 YNNKEL (reference sequence). CDR3 sequence: CASSYVTSGTKKGDTQYF. The CDR3 region has the DNA TGTGCCAGCAGCTACGTGACTAGCGGGACCAAAAAGGGAGATACGCAGTATTTT.

The rearrangement joins TRBV5-6 to TRBJ2-3; D might be TRBD1 (7 bases). V lost 4 bases to trimming and J lost 2 bases, with 20 bases between them. The CDR3 totals 17 residues. CDR1 is SGHDT, CDR2 YYEEEE, per germline. In DNA, the CDR3 is TGTGCCAGCAGCGCCCGAGCGGCAGGGGGGAACACAGATACGCAGTATTTT. Protein product: CASSARAAGGNTDTQYF.

This clonotype has a count of ten or more. The rearrangement links TRBV20-1 to TRBJ2-7; 13 nucleotides align to TRBD2. The V and J ends lost 6 bases and 1 base, in that order; junction bases with no gene match: 3. CDR1 and CDR2 (germline): DFQATT, SNEGSKA (reference sequence). The CDR3 extends over 14 amino acids. CDR3 protein: CSATSGRESYEQYF. The CDR3 bases are TGCAGTGCAACTAGCGGGAGGGAGTCCTACGAGCAGTACTTC.

This clonotype showed up many times. The chain has TRBV7-2 and TRBJ1-1; D is ambiguous. CDR1 is SGHTA, CDR2 FQGNSA, per germline. The CDR3 contains 14 residues. V lost 1 base to trimming and J lost 0 bases, with 6 bases between them. CDR3 amino acids: CASSLGGMNTEAFF. CDR3 in DNA: TGTGCCAGCAGCTTAGGAGGGATGAACACTGAAGCTTTCTTT. The full variable domain, its missing parts supplied by reference TRBV7-2 and TRBJ1-1, is GAGVSQSPSNKVTEKGKDVELRCDPISGHTALYWYRQSLGQGLEFLIYFQGNSAPDKSGLPSDRFSAERTGGSVSTLTIQRTQQEDSAVYLCASSLGGMNTEAFFGQGTRLTVV.

This clonotype was counted many times. The chain is built from TRBV20-1 and TRBJ2-5, with unresolved D. CDR3 length equals 12 residues. The germline V and J ends were trimmed by 6 bases and 2 bases, with 10 bases remaining between them. Germline CDR1 reads DFQATT; CDR2 reads SNEGSKA (reference sequence). Here the CDR3 reads CSAGKTQETQYF. Written as DNA, the CDR3 is TGCAGTGCAGGGAAAACACAAGAGACCCAGTACTTC.

This clonotype appeared many times. The CDR3 region has the DNA TGTGCCAGCAGTTTGTTGGAGGGCAGCTGGACGGAAGAGCAGTACTTC. It is translated as CASSLLEGSWTEEQYF. The rearrangement links TRBV28 to TRBJ2-7, with a weak D call TRBD2 (6 bases). The V gene's germline CDR1 is MDHEN and CDR2 SYDVKM. This CDR3 comprises 16 residues. Between the trimmed V and J ends, which lost 3 bases and 7 bases, there was a span of 22 bases.

This clonotype was picked up many times. The chain uses TRBV27 and TRBJ2-7; tentatively, D is TRBD2 (5 bases). Between the trimmed V and J ends, which lost 0 bases and 0 bases, there was a span of 12 bases. The CDR3 length is 16 residues. Germline assignment: CDR1 MNHEY and CDR2 SMNVEV (reference sequence). The CDR3 DNA sequence: TGTGCCAGCAGTTTATCTGTGACTACATACTCCTACGAGCAGTACTTC. Its translation: CASSLSVTTYSYEQYF.

This chain's CDR3 is CASSQGDTGGAFF. The CDR3 coding sequence is TGTGCCAGCAGCCAAGGGGACACGGGGGGAGCTTTCTTT. The chain links TRBV14 to TRBJ1-1, with a possible D match to TRBD1 (6 bases). V lost 1 base and J lost 10, with 13 bases in between. Germline CDR1 SGHDN, CDR2 FVKESK. This CDR3 spans 13 amino acids.

This clonotype was seen ten or more times. The chain carries TRBV20-1 and TRBJ1-5; D possibly corresponds to TRBD1 (5 bases). Germline CDR1 is DFQATT and CDR2 is SNEGSKA (reference sequence). The CDR3 has 16 amino acids. The V end lost 0 bases, the J end lost 2 bases, and 14 bases lay between the germline ends. The CDR3, as DNA: TGCAGTGCTAGAGATCAGGGCAGCGGCGGCAATCAGCCCCAGCATTTT. It yields the protein CSARDQGSGGNQPQHF.